The clone carrying this TCR beta chain was detected many times. CDR3 length: 16 residues. Germline lookup yields CDR1 SGDLS and CDR2 YYNGEE. Trimming took 3 bases from V and 8 from J; bases not matched to a gene: 12. The sample belongs to a study of blood T cell repertoires in COVID-19. Background on the study: Specimens from acute and convalescent COVID-19 originated in the United States, Italy and Spain.

In the original workflow: Researchers report that nucleated cell counts were estimated from reference gene primer amplification. Data came from immunoSEQ multiplex PCR; TCRdb stores just in-frame clones and leaves some out. V and J calls and clone size are given by that table; D and trimming were obtained from the DNA. The data show about 180,000 clones, almost 85% seen once. The receptor comes from a man aged 18 to 29 with active or convalescent COVID-19. Sequencing was performed on peripheral blood. The chain uses TRBV9 and TRBJ2-1, with 9 nucleotides matching TRBD1. The CDR3 here is CASSGLPQGAGDEQFF. CDR3 nucleotides: TGTGCCAGCAGCGGACTCCCACAGGGGGCGGGCGATGAGCAGTTCTTC. Looking up the rest from reference TRBV9 and TRBJ2-1 gives the full variable domain: DSGVTQTPKHLITATGQRVTLRCSPRSGDLSVYWYQQSLDQGLQFLIQYYNGEERAKGNILERFSAQQFPDLHSELNLSSLELGDSALYFCASSGLPQGAGDEQFFGPGTRLTVL.